These T cell receptor beta chains were read from a single sample in a study of T cell responses to AZD1222 COVID-19 vaccine. The data were produced by immunoSEQ multiplex PCR, yet TCRdb's version contains in-frame clones alone and is incomplete. The table records 120,000 or so clones, just over 85% of them present only once. Sequencing was performed on peripheral blood, taken on day 0 of AZD1222 vaccination. The source of these receptors is an adult in good health. CDR3s include the opening cysteine and the closing phenylalanine or tryptophan. A D gene is named only where the DNA matches it firmly. Rows may omit the clone size; those that give it use once, few, many or a size class.

. TRBJ1-5 TRBV28 . TGTGCCAGCAGTCCCTCTGGGGGGGGTGGCAATCAGCCCCAGCATTTT CASSPSGGGGNQPQHF
. TRBJ1-2 TRBV5-1 . TGCGCCAGCAGCCTGGGGGTGGCTAACTATGGCTACACCTTC CASSLGVANYGYTF
TRBD2 TRBJ2-1 TRBV3-1/TRBV3-2 . TGTGCCAGCAGCCCGACTAGCGGCTACAATGAGCAGTTCTTC CASSPTSGYNEQFF
. TRBJ1-6 TRBV7-8 . TGTGCCAGCAGCTTGCAGACGGATTCACCCCTCCACTTT CASSLQTDSPLHF
. TRBJ1-2 TRBV5-1 . TGCGCCAGCAGCTTTAGTGGGGGGGCAACTTATGGCTACACCTTC CASSFSGGATYGYTF
TRBD1 TRBJ1-4 TRBV4-3 . TGCGCCAGCAGCCCAGGGGGCCGGTTCGGAAGCACTAATGAAAAACTGTTTTTT CASSPGGRFGSTNEKLFF
TRBD1 TRBJ1-2 TRBV12-3/TRBV12-4 . TGTGCCAGCAGACGGGACAGCGAATATGGCTACACCTTC CASRRDSEYGYTF
. TRBJ2-2 TRBV7-3 . TGTGCCAGCAGCCCGACAACGAACACCGGGGAGCTGTTTTTT CASSPTTNTGELFF
TRBD2 TRBJ2-2 TRBV28 once TGTGCCAGCAGTTTACGAACTAGCGGCCCCGGGGAGCTGTTTTTT CASSLRTSGPGELFF
. TRBJ2-4 TRBV29-1 . TGCAGCGTTCCAGCCGGTCTGTCCCGAAACATTCAGTACTTC CSVPAGLSRNIQYF
. TRBJ2-7 TRBV25-1 few TGTGCCAGCAGTGAGGAGGGGAGATCCTACGAGCAGTACTTC CASSEEGRSYEQYF
. TRBJ1-6 TRBV13 . TGTGCCAGCAGCGCGAGCAGGCGGGATTCACCCCTCCACTTT CASSASRRDSPLHF
TRBD1 TRBJ2-7 TRBV3-1/TRBV3-2 . TGTGCCAGCAGCCAAGCTATTGGACAGGGCTACGAGCAGTACTTC CASSQAIGQGYEQYF
. TRBJ1-2 TRBV29-1 . TGCAGCGTCTCGCCGGGGGTAGAGTATGGCTACACCTTC CSVSPGVEYGYTF
. TRBJ2-5 TRBV10-2 once TGCGCCACAAGGGAGGGGGGCGGTTCGGAGACCCAGTACTTC CATREGGGSETQYF
. TRBJ2-7 TRBV5-5 . TGTGCCAGCAGCTTAGGGGTTCTGGAGGCCTACGAGCAGTACTTC CASSLGVLEAYEQYF
. TRBJ1-2 TRBV19 . TGTGCCAGTAGCACTTCTCGGAGAGGGGACCACTATGGCTACACCTTC CASSTSRRGDHYGYTF
. TRBJ1-1 TRBV27 once TGTGCCAGCAGTTTATTCCCCCCTCCCAGACGGGAGGGAAACACTGAAGCTTTCTTT CASSLFPPPRREGNTEAFF
. TRBJ2-2 TRBV27 . TGTGCCAGCAGTTTATACGAGGACTTGGCCGGGGAGCTGTTTTTT CASSLYEDLAGELFF
. TRBJ2-3 TRBV28 . TGTGCCAGCAGCCAACAGGGGGGGGTCACAGATACGCAGTATTTT CASSQQGGVTDTQYF
. TRBJ1-6 TRBV28 . TGTGCCACTGCGGACAGAGTTAATTCACCCCTCCACTTT CATADRVNSPLHF
TRBD1 TRBJ1-1 TRBV27 . TGTGCCAGCAGTTTATCAGAGGGGGCTGGAACTGAAGCTTTCTTT CASSLSEGAGTEAFF
. TRBJ2-7 TRBV9 once TGTGCCAGCAGCAAGCGAGACAGCTCCTACGAGCAGTACTTC CASSKRDSSYEQYF
TRBD1 TRBJ1-2 TRBV6-4 few TGTGCCAGCAGTGCAGCCGGGACAGGCGGCTATGGCTACACCTTC CASSAAGTGGYGYTF
TRBD1 TRBJ2-7 TRBV7-9 . TGTGCCAGCAGCGGACAGGGTGCGACCTACGAGCAGTACTTC CASSGQGATYEQYF
. TRBJ1-5 TRBV19 . TGTGCCAGTAGTAAAGGGTACAATCAGCCCCAGCATTTT CASSKGYNQPQHF
. TRBJ1-3 TRBV6-5 . TGTGCCAGCAGTAACCGGGCCGCGGGGGGAAACACCATATATTTT CASSNRAAGGNTIYF
TRBD2 TRBJ2-7 TRBV20-1 . TGCAGTGCTAGTCCCTCCTGGACTAGCGGGAGGGGCGAGCAGTACTTC CSASPSWTSGRGEQYF
. TRBJ2-7 TRBV28 . TGTGCCAGCAGTGGGCCTTCGAGGGGCTACGAGCAGTACTTC CASSGPSRGYEQYF
TRBD1 TRBJ2-5 TRBV2 . TGTGCCAGCAAGGGACAGGGAGTGACCCAGTACTTC CASKGQGVTQYF
. TRBJ2-7 TRBV6-2/TRBV6-3 . TGTGCCAGCAGTGGGGACATCGGGAAATACGAGCAGTACTTC CASSGDIGKYEQYF
. TRBJ2-2 TRBV7-6 . TGTGCCAGCAGCGTCAATGGGGGGGCGACCACCGGGGAGCTGTTTTTT CASSVNGGATTGELFF
. TRBJ2-1 TRBV28 . TGTGCCAGCAGGGGGGTATCCGGGATATACAATGAGCAGTTCTTC CASRGVSGIYNEQFF
. TRBJ1-1 TRBV19 once TGTGCCAGTACCGCGGCCCTTCCGAACACTGAAGCTTTCTTT CASTAALPNTEAFF
TRBD1 TRBJ2-3 TRBV19 . TGTGCCAGTAGAGACCAGGGACAGGGGGCGTCGACAGATACGCAGTATTTT CASRDQGQGASTDTQYF
. TRBJ1-3 TRBV24-1 . TGTGCCACCAGTGATTCGAGAGGGGACCCTGGAAACACCATATATTTT CATSDSRGDPGNTIYF
. TRBJ1-4 TRBV18 . TGTGCCAGCTCACCGAATCCCCCCGGCAGTGAAAAACTGTTTTTT CASSPNPPGSEKLFF
. TRBJ1-2 TRBV28 . TGTGCCAGCAGTTTGGGAGGGTCGGACTATGGCTACACCTTC CASSLGGSDYGYTF
. TRBJ1-5 TRBV3-1/TRBV3-2 . TGTGCCAGCAGCCAAGGGGGAGGGGGGGCTCTCAATCAGCCCCAGCATTTT CASSQGGGGALNQPQHF
. TRBJ2-7 TRBV4-1 once TGCGCCAGCAGCCAAGAAGGGACGTTCCAGCAGTACTTC CASSQEGTFQQYF
. TRBJ1-5 TRBV19 once TGTGCCAGTAGACACGACCCACAGCCCCAGCATTTT CASRHDPQPQHF
. TRBJ2-5 TRBV9 . TGTGCCAGCAGCGTAGGTCCAGGGGGGCAAGAGACCCAGTACTTC CASSVGPGGQETQYF
. TRBJ1-1 TRBV12-3/TRBV12-4 . TGTGCCAGCAGTTCCCTCGAAGCTTTCTTT CASSSLEAFF
. TRBJ1-4 TRBV5-1 . TGCGCCAGCACTCTTATGGGGGGTGCAACTAATGAAAAACTGTTTTTT CASTLMGGATNEKLFF
. TRBJ1-1 TRBV5-6 . TGTGCCAGCAGCTTGGGTGGGTATGACACTGAAGCTTTCTTT CASSLGGYDTEAFF
. TRBJ1-2 TRBV6-5 . TGTGCCAGCAGGTGGGGGGGAAACTATGGCTACACCTTC CASRWGGNYGYTF
. TRBJ1-1 TRBV18 . TGTGCCAGCTCACCCTCTCTACAGCTTGAAGCTTTCTTT CASSPSLQLEAFF
. TRBJ1-1 TRBV6-5 . TGTGCCGCTGGGCAGGAAATGAACACTGAAGCTTTCTTT CAAGQEMNTEAFF
TRBD2 TRBJ2-5 TRBV25-1 . TGTGCCAGCATTAGCGGGGGGCGAGAGACCCAGTACTTC CASISGGRETQYF
TRBD2 TRBJ2-1 TRBV15 . TGTGCCACCAGCAGAGGGGGGACTAGAATCTATGAGCAGTTCTTC CATSRGGTRIYEQFF